This T cell receptor beta chain derives from a study of cytomegalovirus exposure and HLA in healthy donors. Whole-study results and caveats: Upon later analysis, HLA-associated TCR beta chains proved more clonally expanded than other, equally common chains. Judged likely to be a sequencing artifact was a cluster of highly shared sequence variants. In a later analysis, TCR beta V- and J-gene trimming showed a link to a missense DCLRE1C variant.

The CDR3 contains 13 residues. V was shortened by 6 bases and J by 6 bases, with 14 bases between the two germline ends. CDR1 LNHDA and CDR2 SQIVND come from the germline V gene (reference sequence). PCR involved 60 Vbeta and 13 Jbeta primers. Assay used: immunoSEQ multiplex PCR; TCRdb lists only in-frame clones, some missing. The sample records a few hundred thousand clones, nearly 95% being singletons. In the case of this clone: Its target is unknown.

The sample was PBMCs. The sequence derives from a girl aged 2 to 10 in good health and CMV-seronegative. The gene calls are TRBV19 and TRBJ1-2, with a weak D call TRBD1 (5 bases). The CDR3 DNA is TGTGCCAGTAGGTCCATAGGGGTCAATGGCTACACCTTC. It specifies CASRSIGVNGYTF.